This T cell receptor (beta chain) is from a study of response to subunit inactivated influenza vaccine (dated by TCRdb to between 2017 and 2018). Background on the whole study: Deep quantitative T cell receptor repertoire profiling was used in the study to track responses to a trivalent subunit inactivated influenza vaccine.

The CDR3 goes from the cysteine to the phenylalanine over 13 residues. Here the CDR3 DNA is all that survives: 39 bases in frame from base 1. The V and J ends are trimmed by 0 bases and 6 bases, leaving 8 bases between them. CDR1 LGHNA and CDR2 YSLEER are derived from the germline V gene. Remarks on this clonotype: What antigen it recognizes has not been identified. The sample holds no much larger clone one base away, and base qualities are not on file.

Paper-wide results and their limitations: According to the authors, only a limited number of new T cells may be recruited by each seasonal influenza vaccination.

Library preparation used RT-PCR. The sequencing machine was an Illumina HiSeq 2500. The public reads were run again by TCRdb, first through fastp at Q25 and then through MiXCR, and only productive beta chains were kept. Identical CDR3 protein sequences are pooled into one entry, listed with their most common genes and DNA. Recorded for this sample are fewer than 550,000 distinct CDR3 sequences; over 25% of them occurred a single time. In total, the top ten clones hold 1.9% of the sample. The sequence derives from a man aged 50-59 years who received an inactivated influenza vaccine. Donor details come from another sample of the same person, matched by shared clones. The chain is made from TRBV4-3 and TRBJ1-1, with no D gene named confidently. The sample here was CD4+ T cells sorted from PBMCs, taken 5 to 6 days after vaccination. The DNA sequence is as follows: TGCGCCAGCAGCCAAGATCCCCCTTCTGAAGCTTTCTTT. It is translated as CASSQDPPSEAFF.